This TCR beta chain appears in the sequencing data of a study of graft-versus-host responses after intestinal transplantation. Across the study: Recipients received multivisceral, liver-intestinal, or isolated intestinal transplants. Anti-thymocyte globulin induction preceded about three years of tacrolimus and steroid maintenance in all recipients. Study-wide findings and caveats: The presence of high graft-versus-host to host-versus-graft clonal ratios in allografts characterized patients with graft-donor T cell macrochimerism. GvH clones were identified in recipient marrow, with some first appearing in ileum or blood.

V gave up 5 bases and J gave up 4 bases; unmatched junction bases: 14. Germline values: CDR1 MDHEN, CDR2 SYDVKM. The CDR3 consists of 17 residues. About this clone: The antigen remains undetermined.

The method was immunoSEQ multiplex PCR; TCRdb's version includes in-frame clones alone and lacks a portion of them. Counted here are some 62,000 clones, 90% to 95% occurring once; the ten biggest clones make up 1.7%. This receptor was taken from a human donor who was the organ donor for an intestinal transplant. This specimen consisted of unstimulated CD8+ T cells sorted from spleen or lymph node cells, obtained before transplant. The chain is built from TRBV28 and TRBJ2-3; 8 nucleotides agree with TRBD1. The CDR3 spells CASSPYPTQGAPDTQYF. The CDR3 region has the DNA TGTGCCAGCAGTCCCTATCCAACCCAGGGGGCCCCAGATACGCAGTATTTT.